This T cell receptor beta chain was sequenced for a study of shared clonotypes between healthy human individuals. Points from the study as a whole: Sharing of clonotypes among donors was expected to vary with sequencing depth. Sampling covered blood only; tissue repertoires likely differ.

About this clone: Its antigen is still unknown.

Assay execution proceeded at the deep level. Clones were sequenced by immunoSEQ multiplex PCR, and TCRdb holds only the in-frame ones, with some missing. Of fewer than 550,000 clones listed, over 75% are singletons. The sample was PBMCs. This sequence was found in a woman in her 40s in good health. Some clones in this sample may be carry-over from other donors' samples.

CDR3 protein: CASSSPPTEATYEQYF. CDR3 nucleotides: TGTGCCAGCAGTTCCCCCCCGACAGAAGCAACGTACGAGCAGTACTTC. The chain is built from TRBV28 and TRBJ2-7, with D maybe TRBD1 (5 bases). Germline CDR1 is MDHEN and CDR2 is SYDVKM. Trimming pared 4 bases from V and 4 bases from J, leaving 20 bases between. This CDR3 has 16 residues.